This T cell receptor beta chain emerged from a study of T cells after yellow fever vaccination. Study outcomes and limitations: Subsequent booster samples again held most clones from primary vaccination (less than 98% CD4, 85% to 90% CD8). Abundant clonotypes from the bulk population could contaminate FACS-sorted repertoires. On re-exposure, the response was weaker but peaked faster, at day 5 versus 15. Only a small proportion of the clonotypes turned up in both the CD4 and the CD8 compartments, likely arising from convergent recombination.

This clonotype occurred a few times. Its antigen is not identified. TCRdb redid the calling of the 5' RACE reads with MiXCR, one entry per CDR3 protein. The sample consists of 300,000 to 400,000 distinct CDR3 sequences, roughly an eighth of them appearing once. CDR3 length: 16 amino acids. J was trimmed by 0 bases and V by 1 base; bases with no gene match: 3. The V gene's germline CDR1 is MGHRA and CDR2 YSYEKL. The sample in question was CD4+ T cells sorted from PBMCs, obtained 15 days after the yellow fever booster vaccination. V gene TRBV4-1 combines with J gene TRBJ2-4; TRBD1 aligns across 7 bases. This clonotype was obtained from a man aged 18 to 35 who received the YFV17D yellow fever vaccine. The CDR3 spells CASSQAGQLAKNIQYF. CDR3 in DNA: TGCGCCAGCAGCCAAGCGGGACAGCTAGCCAAAAACATTCAGTACTTC.